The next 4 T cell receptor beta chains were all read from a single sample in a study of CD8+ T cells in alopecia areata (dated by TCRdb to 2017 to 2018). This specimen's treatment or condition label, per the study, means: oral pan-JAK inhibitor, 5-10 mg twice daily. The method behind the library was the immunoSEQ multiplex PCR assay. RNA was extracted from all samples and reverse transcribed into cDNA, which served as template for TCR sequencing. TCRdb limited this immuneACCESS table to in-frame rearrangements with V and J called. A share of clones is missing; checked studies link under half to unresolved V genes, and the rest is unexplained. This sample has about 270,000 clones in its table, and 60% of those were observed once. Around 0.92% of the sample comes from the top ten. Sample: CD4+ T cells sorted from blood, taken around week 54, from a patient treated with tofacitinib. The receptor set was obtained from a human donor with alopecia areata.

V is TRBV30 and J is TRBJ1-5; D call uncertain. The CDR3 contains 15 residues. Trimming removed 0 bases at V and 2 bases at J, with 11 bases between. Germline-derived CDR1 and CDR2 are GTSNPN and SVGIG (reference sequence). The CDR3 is CAWSVSSGGNQPQHF. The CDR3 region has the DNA TGTGCCTGGAGTGTAAGCTCTGGAGGCAATCAGCCCCAGCATTTT.

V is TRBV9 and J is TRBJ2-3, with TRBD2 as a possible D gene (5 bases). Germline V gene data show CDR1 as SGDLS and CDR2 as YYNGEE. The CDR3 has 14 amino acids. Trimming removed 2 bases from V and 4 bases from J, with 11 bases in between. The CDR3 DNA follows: TGTGCCAGCAGCGTTGCCGGACTGCCAGATACGCAGTATTTT. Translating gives CASSVAGLPDTQYF.

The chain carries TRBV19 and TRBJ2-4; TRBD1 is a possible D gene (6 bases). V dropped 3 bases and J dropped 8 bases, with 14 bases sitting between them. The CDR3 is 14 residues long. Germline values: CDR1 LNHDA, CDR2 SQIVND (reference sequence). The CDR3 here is CASSIQAGEDIQYF. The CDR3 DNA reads TGTGCCAGTAGTATTCAGGCAGGGGAAGACATTCAGTACTTC. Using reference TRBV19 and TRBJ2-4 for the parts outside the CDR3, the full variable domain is DGGITQSPKYLFRKEGQNVTLSCEQNLNHDAMYWYRQDPGQGLRLIYYSQIVNDFQKGDIAEGYSVSREKKESFPLTVTSAQKNPTAFYLCASSIQAGEDIQYFGAGTRLSVL.

The DNA for the CDR3 is TGTGCCAGCAGCCCCCGGGGGGGAACTGGAAACACCATATATTTT. Amino acids: CASSPRGGTGNTIYF. The chain combines TRBV7-2 with TRBJ1-3, with D possibly TRBD1 on 5 matching bases. This CDR3 has 15 amino acids. CDR1 is SGHTA and CDR2 is FQGNSA in the germline V gene. Trimming removed 5 bases at V and 2 bases at J, with 13 bases between.